This T cell receptor (beta chain) was sequenced in a study of tumor-infiltrating lymphocytes in localized non-small cell lung cancer. For the study at large: Patients included smokers and never-smokers with various histologies, some sampled after neoadjuvant chemotherapy. Each patient gave resected tumor and non-adjacent uninvolved lung tissue.

For this clone: Its antigen is unidentified.

Overall study results and limits: Different pieces of the same tissue went to different assays, confounding technical variation with intratumor heterogeneity. TCRbeta sequencing showed higher T cell infiltration in tumors than uninvolved lung.

Measured with immunoSEQ multiplex PCR; TCRdb has only the in-frame clones, and not every one. The sample has about 5,500 clones, roughly four fifths seen once. This CDR3 spans 13 amino acids. The germline V gene encodes CDR1 WSHSY and CDR2 SAAADI. The V and J ends lost 2 bases and 6 bases respectively, with 9 bases between them. The TCR was taken from a human donor with non-small cell lung cancer. The V call is TRBV10-2, the J call TRBJ2-3; TRBD1 or TRBD2 may be the D gene (5 bases each). The specimen was lung tumor tissue. The CDR3 reads CASSERWGDTQYF. DNA of the CDR3: TGCGCCAGCAGTGAGCGGTGGGGGGATACGCAGTATTTT.